These 16 T cell receptor beta chains came from one sample sequenced in a study of blood T cell repertoires in COVID-19. Some clones are missing from TCRdb's copy, which holds only in-frame ones; the method was immunoSEQ multiplex PCR. The table has around 280,000 clones, approximately 80% seen once. Sequencing was done on a sample of peripheral blood. All receptors come from a woman aged 45-59 years with active or convalescent COVID-19.

The rearrangement joins TRBV9 to TRBJ2-1; 12 bases align to TRBD2. The CDR3 loop spans 19 amino acids. V dropped 3 bases and J dropped 9; count of bases not matched to a gene: 19. The V gene's germline CDR1 is SGDLS and CDR2 YYNGEE. CDR3 residues: CASSARAVTSGRPRIEQFF. The DNA for the CDR3 is TGTGCCAGCAGCGCCCGAGCCGTAACTAGCGGGAGGCCCCGAATTGAGCAGTTCTTC.

The chain is built from TRBV5-4 and TRBJ1-2; the D gene is possibly TRBD1 (6 bases). Between the trimmed V and J ends, which lost 4 bases and 2 bases, there was a span of 12 bases. This CDR3 comprises 14 residues. CDR1 is SGHNT and CDR2 is YYREEE in the germline V gene (reference sequence). The CDR3 coding sequence is TGTGCCAGCAGCGGACTGCAGGGGAACTATGGCTACACCTTC. Amino acid sequence: CASSGLQGNYGYTF.

The chain links TRBV3-1 (or the pseudogene TRBV3-2) to TRBJ2-2; 7 bases are a match to TRBD1. The CDR3 is 14 residues long. V trimming: 6 bases; J trimming: 9 bases; junction bases outside the gene matches: 10. The germline V gene has CDR1 LGHDT and CDR2 YNNKEL (reference sequence). The CDR3 DNA follows: TGTGCCAGCAGTCCAGGGGGAAATTGGAGGGAGCTGTTTTTT. It encodes CASSPGGNWRELFF.

The rearrangement uses TRBV4-1 and TRBJ2-5; 9 bases align to TRBD2. The germline gives CDR1 MGHRA, CDR2 YSYEKL. This CDR3 has 16 residues. Trimming at V came to 1 base and at J to 6 bases, leaving 9 bases not matched to a gene. For the CDR3, the DNA is TGCGCCAGCAGCCAAGGCGGTAGCGGGAGTCTGAAGACCCAGTACTTC. It specifies CASSQGGSGSLKTQYF.

The chain joins TRBV5-1 to TRBJ2-3; 10 bases are shared with TRBD2. J gave up 3 bases and V 0 bases, and 4 bases lay outside the gene matches. CDR1 and CDR2 (germline): SGHRS, YFSETQ. CDR3 length: 16 residues. CDR3 DNA sequence: TGCGCCAGCAGCTTGGCAAGCGGGAGGGCGACAGATACGCAGTATTTT. Its protein product is CASSLASGRATDTQYF. The full variable domain, completed using reference TRBV5-1 and TRBJ2-3, is KAGVTQTPRYLIKTRGQQVTLSCSPISGHRSVSWYQQTPGQGLQFLFEYFSETQRNKGNFPGRFSGRQFSNSRSEMNVSTLELGDSALYLCASSLASGRATDTQYFGPGTRLTVL.

The V call is TRBV3-1 (or the pseudogene TRBV3-2), the J call TRBJ2-2, with 13 bases fitting TRBD2. CDR1 and CDR2 from the germline V gene are LGHDT and YNNKEL (reference sequence). Trimming at V came to 3 bases and at J to 6 bases, leaving 7 bases not matched to a gene. The CDR3 is made up of 17 amino acids. The CDR3, as DNA: TGTGCCAGCAGCCACGCCGGACTAGCGGGAGATCCCGGGGAGCTGTTTTTT. Protein: CASSHAGLAGDPGELFF.

This chain joins TRBV12-3 or TRBV12-4 and TRBJ2-1, with TRBD1 matching 8 bases. V trimming: 5 bases; J trimming: 7 bases; junction bases outside the gene matches: 4. CDR3 length: 13 amino acids. The CDR3: CASSRQGRNEQFF. The CDR3 DNA follows: TGTGCCAGCAGTAGACAGGGGAGGAATGAGCAGTTCTTC.

The chain uses TRBV18 and TRBJ2-7, with D maybe TRBD1 (5 bases). The germline V gene has CDR1 KGHSH and CDR2 LQKENI. The CDR3 length is 14 residues. The V end was cut by 5 bases, the J end by 0 bases, with 11 bases between. CDR3 bases: TGTGCCAGCTCAGTTCAGACAGCCTCCTACGAGCAGTACTTC. Amino acids: CASSVQTASYEQYF.

The chain is built from TRBV18 and TRBJ2-5, with a possible D match to TRBD1 (6 bases). V was trimmed by 1 base and J by 3 bases, leaving 15 bases between them. CDR1 is KGHSH, CDR2 LQKENI, per germline. This CDR3 region has 16 residues. The CDR3 sequence: CASSPRGHSGEETQYF. The CDR3 region has the DNA TGTGCCAGCTCACCACGGGGACACTCGGGCGAAGAGACCCAGTACTTC.

Notes on this clone: At one of its ends the junction is not consistent with the germline gene, which may arise from a read error. The chain links TRBV2 to TRBJ2-3; TRBD1 might be the D (6 bases). Germline V gene lookup returns CDR1 SNHLY and CDR2 FYNNEI. This CDR3 comprises 14 residues. In DNA form, the CDR3 reads TGTGCCAGCAGTCAGGGCGACAGGCGCCATCGGGGTAATTTT. It specifies CASSQGDRRHRGNF.

This chain connects TRBV13 to TRBJ2-7; unclear D gene. The length of the CDR3 is 14 residues. V lost 3 bases, J lost 0 bases, and 9 bases lay in between. Germline V gene sequence: CDR1 PRHDT, CDR2 FYEKMQ (reference sequence). In DNA form, the CDR3 reads TGTGCCAGCAGCTTCGGCGGTAACTCCTACGAGCAGTACTTC. Translation gives CASSFGGNSYEQYF. Full variable domain (remainder filled in from reference TRBV13 and TRBJ2-7): AAGVIQSPRHLIKEKRETATLKCYPIPRHDTVYWYQQGPGQDPQFLISFYEKMQSDKGSIPDRFSAQQFSDYHSELNMSSLELGDSALYFCASSFGGNSYEQYFGPGTRLTVT.

V gene TRBV7-3 combines with J gene TRBJ2-3; 11 positions agree with TRBD2. In germline, CDR1 is SGHTA, CDR2 FQGTGA. This CDR3 spans 19 amino acids. V was clipped by 0 bases and J by 0 bases; unmatched bases: 8. CDR3 nucleotide sequence: TGTGCCAGCAGCTTAACCGTTCCCGGGACTAGCGGTAGCACAGATACGCAGTATTTT. Amino acid sequence: CASSLTVPGTSGSTDTQYF.

This clone was observed a handful of times. The chain joins TRBV6-5 to TRBJ1-1; 9 bases align to TRBD1. CDR1 is MNHEY, CDR2 SVGAGI, per germline. This CDR3 is built from 14 residues. Trimming cost V 6 bases and J 4 bases; bases outside gene matches: 6. As DNA, the CDR3 is TGTGCCAGCAGAATACAGGGGGCAGGCACTGAAGCTTTCTTT. As protein: CASRIQGAGTEAFF.

The rearrangement links TRBV5-1 to TRBJ2-1, with 7 bases that match TRBD2. Germline CDR1 and CDR2: SGHRS and YFSETQ. With 1 base clipped from V and 10 bases from J, the junction kept 2 bases outside the gene matches. The CDR3 length is 12 residues. The CDR3 here is CASSLFGREQFF. The CDR3, as DNA: TGCGCCAGCAGCTTGTTCGGGAGGGAGCAGTTCTTC. Drawing the rest from reference TRBV5-1 and TRBJ2-1, the complete variable domain is KAGVTQTPRYLIKTRGQQVTLSCSPISGHRSVSWYQQTPGQGLQFLFEYFSETQRNKGNFPGRFSGRQFSNSRSEMNVSTLELGDSALYLCASSLFGREQFFGPGTRLTVL.

The chain couples TRBV11-1 to TRBJ2-1; perhaps TRBD2 as D (6 bases). There are 15 residues in the CDR3. CDR1 and CDR2 from the germline V gene are SGHAT and FQDESV (reference sequence). The V end lost 3 bases, the J end lost 1 base, and 10 bases lay between the germline ends. The DNA for the CDR3 is TGTGCCAGCAGCTTTAGGAGGGGTTCCTACAATGAGCAGTTCTTC. Translated: CASSFRRGSYNEQFF. Together with reference TRBV11-1 and TRBJ2-1, the CDR3 gives the full variable domain: EAEVAQSPRYKITEKSQAVAFWCDPISGHATLYWYRQILGQGPELLVQFQDESVVDDSQLPKDRFSAERLKGVDSTLKIQPAELGDSAMYLCASSFRRGSYNEQFFGPGTRLTVL.

The V call is TRBV30, the J call TRBJ2-4; no clear D. The CDR3 has 11 residues. The V end lost 1 base, the J end lost 8 bases, and 6 bases lay between the germline ends. The germline CDR1 and CDR2 sequences are GTSNPN and SVGIG (reference sequence). The CDR3 bases are TGTGCCTGGAGTGGCGGAGACATTCAGTACTTC. This translates into CAWSGGDIQYF.